Below are 17 T cell receptor beta chains sequenced from a single sample in a study of blood T cells in healthy people across ages (dated by TCRdb to the mid-2010s). Libraries were prepared through 5' RACE. TCRdb records Illumina HiSeq 2500 as the sequencer. The second PCR ran for about 7 to 11 cycles and used a J-beta primer mix along with a sample-barcoded 5' primer. TCRdb reanalyzed the raw reads on its own, using fastp at Q25 for trimming and MiXCR for clone calling, and kept in-frame beta chains. Each entry merges the rows of one CDR3 protein and shows their most common DNA and genes. The sample table holds 750,000 to 950,000 distinct CDR3 sequences, of which 25% to 30% were seen once. The top ten hold 10% to 13% of the sample. These data were also reused for a study on T cells of mothers and their children.

The source material was blood. The receptor set was obtained from a woman aged 40 to 50 in good health.

The chain has TRBV20-1 and TRBJ1-3; D not resolved. The CDR3 has 13 amino acids. Germline V gene data show CDR1 as DFQATT and CDR2 as SNEGSKA (reference sequence). The CDR3 nucleotides are TGCGGTGGTTCGGCGGGTTCTGGAAACACCATATATTTT. Residues: CGGSAGSGNTIYF.

The chain combines TRBV5-6 with TRBJ2-1, with D uncertain. This CDR3 is 15 amino acids long. V dropped 1 base and J dropped 2 bases, with 10 bases sitting between them. CDR1 is SGHDT and CDR2 is YYEEEE in the germline V gene. CDR3 in amino acids: CASSLPLGTYNEQFF. The CDR3 DNA reads TGTGCCAGCAGCTTGCCACTTGGGACCTACAATGAGCAGTTCTTC.

The chain combines TRBV7-9 with TRBJ1-2; 7 bases line up with TRBD1. Germline values: CDR1 SEHNR, CDR2 FQNEAQ (reference sequence). The CDR3 consists of 15 residues. V dropped 4 bases and J dropped 5; count of bases not matched to a gene: 10. CDR3 DNA: TGTGCCAGCAGCTACAGGGGTTATTTACTATATGGCTACACCTTC. This encodes CASSYRGYLLYGYTF. Full variable domain (rest looked up from reference TRBV7-9 and TRBJ1-2): DTGVSQNPRHKITKRGQNVTFRCDPISEHNRLYWYRQTLGQGPEFLTYFQNEAQLEKSRLLSDRFSAERPKGSFSTLEIQRTEQGDSAMYLCASSYRGYLLYGYTFGSGTRLTVV.

Regarding this clonotype: A single base separates this from a much larger clone, so it may be a read error. V gene TRBV20-1 combines with J gene TRBJ2-4; a possible D gene is TRBD1 (5 bases). The CDR3 runs 15 residues. Germline CDR1 DFQATT, CDR2 SNEGSKA (reference sequence). CDR3 in amino acids: CSARDSGSAKSIQYF. The CDR3 DNA follows: TGCAGTGCTAGAGACTCAGGGTCGGCCAAAAGCATTCAGTACTTC.

Remarks on this clonotype: A much larger clone lies a single base off, so this may be a read error. V usage is TRBV5-1 and J usage is TRBJ2-1; D may be TRBD2 (5 bases). Trimming cost V 5 bases and J 9 bases, with 15 bases left between them. Germline-derived CDR1 and CDR2 are SGHRS and YFSETQ. CDR3 size: 13 residues. The CDR3 region has the DNA TGCGCCAGCAGGCTAGCCGGGGTCGGTGAGCAGTTCTTC. It translates to CASRLAGVGEQFF.

The genes are TRBV20-1 and TRBJ2-2, with TRBD2 matching 10 bases. The CDR3 sequence is 15 residues long. With 4 bases clipped from V and 5 bases from J, the junction kept 7 bases outside the gene matches. CDR1 is DFQATT, CDR2 SNEGSKA, per germline (reference sequence). The CDR3 DNA follows: TGCAGTGCTACGAGCGGGGGGGCCGGAACCGGGGAGCTGTTTTTT. Its translation is CSATSGGAGTGELFF.

This clonotype was observed many times. The rearrangement uses TRBV12-3 or TRBV12-4 and TRBJ2-5, with D maybe TRBD2 (5 bases). The CDR3 runs to 14 residues. Trimming took 5 bases from V and 7 from J, leaving 17 bases between them. CDR3 coding DNA: TGTGCCAGCAGTCGAGACCCGAACCGGGGGACCCAGTACTTC. It translates to CASSRDPNRGTQYF.

The chain recombines TRBV4-1 with TRBJ2-3, with D perhaps TRBD1 (5 bases). The CDR3 sequence is 14 residues long. V was pared by 3 bases and J by 7 bases, with 14 bases between. Germline lookup yields CDR1 MGHRA and CDR2 YSYEKL. DNA of the CDR3: TGCGCCAGCAGCCAGTTGACAGCACAGAATACGCAGTATTTT. This codes for CASSQLTAQNTQYF.

This clonotype came up many times. The rearrangement joins TRBV7-2 to TRBJ2-4, with D possibly matching TRBD2 (5 bases). CDR3 length: 16 residues. Trimming shortened V by 0 bases and J by 8 bases, and 17 bases separated the two germline ends. Germline-derived CDR1 and CDR2 are SGHTA and FQGNSA. The CDR3 sequence: CASSLAVSQVGDIQYF. CDR3 nucleotide sequence: TGTGCCAGCAGCTTAGCGGTTTCGCAGGTCGGGGACATTCAGTACTTC. The full variable domain, completed using reference TRBV7-2 and TRBJ2-4, is GAGVSQSPSNKVTEKGKDVELRCDPISGHTALYWYRQSLGQGLEFLIYFQGNSAPDKSGLPSDRFSAERTGGSVSTLTIQRTQQEDSAVYLCASSLAVSQVGDIQYFGAGTRLSVL.

The J gene is TRBJ2-3, the V gene TRBV7-2; no clear D gene. V shed 6 bases and J shed 6 bases, with 10 bases lying between them. CDR3 size: 12 residues. Germline V lookup: CDR1 SGHTA, CDR2 FQGNSA. The CDR3 DNA follows: TGTGCCAGCAGACTCGACCGGGATACGCAGTATTTT. Translating gives CASRLDRDTQYF.

This clonotype has only a few counts. The chain has TRBV6-2 or TRBV6-3 and TRBJ1-1; TRBD1 might be the D (5 bases). Trimming took off 8 bases at V and 1 base at J, with 8 bases between the two ends. The CDR3 spans 12 residues. Looked up from germline, CDR1 is MNHEY and CDR2 is SVGEGT. CDR3 sequence (DNA): TGTGCCAGCGGACATCCGAACACTGAAGCTTTCTTT. Amino acids: CASGHPNTEAFF.

The chain combines TRBV11-2 with TRBJ1-6; D remains unclear. The CDR3 is 15 amino acids. V shed 1 base and J shed 8 bases, with 12 bases lying between them. Germline lookup yields CDR1 SGHAT and CDR2 FQNNGV. The DNA for the CDR3 is TGTGCCAGCAGCTTAGGTCTGCCGACTGATTCACCCCTCCACTTT. Protein product: CASSLGLPTDSPLHF.

The chain has TRBV5-1 and TRBJ2-3; 8 bases are a match to TRBD2. After removal of 4 bases from V and 11 bases from J, the junction contained 6 bases not matched to a gene. CDR3 length: 12 amino acids. The V gene's germline CDR1 is SGHRS and CDR2 YFSETQ. CDR3 bases: TGCGCCAGCAGCATAGAGCGGGGGATGCAGTATTTT. This gives the protein CASSIERGMQYF.

In DNA, the CDR3 is TGTGCCAGCAGCTTATTTGAAATGGAAAAACTGTTTTTT. Its protein product is CASSLFEMEKLFF. This chain connects TRBV7-2 to TRBJ1-4; D is ambiguous. The CDR3 is 13 amino acids. CDR1 and CDR2 (germline): SGHTA, FQGNSA. V gave up 2 bases and J gave up 8 bases, with 9 bases separating them.

The table lists this clonotype with a few counts. The DNA for the CDR3 is TGTGCCAGCAGTTCAGGGATTACGGACACTGAAGCTTTCTTT. Translated: CASSSGITDTEAFF. The J gene is TRBJ1-1, the V gene TRBV12-3 or TRBV12-4, with D possibly matching TRBD1 (5 bases). The length of the CDR3 is 14 residues. Trimming stripped 4 bases from V and 3 bases from J, with 12 bases between.

This clonotype has ten or more counts. The chain couples TRBV5-1 to TRBJ2-3; unclear D gene. The CDR3 sequence is 13 residues long. The V end was cut by 0 bases, the J end by 6 bases, with 8 bases between. Looked up from germline, CDR1 is SGHRS and CDR2 is YFSETQ. CDR3 sequence (DNA): TGCGCCAGCAGCTTGGGGACCATGGATACGCAGTATTTT. Its translation is CASSLGTMDTQYF.

The chain combines TRBV29-1 with TRBJ2-3; TRBD1 matches at 7 bases. The CDR3 is 13 residues long. V was clipped by 8 bases and J by 4 bases; unmatched bases: 9. Per germline, CDR1 SQVTM and CDR2 ANQGSEA. The CDR3 DNA reads TGCAGCCATTCACAGGGGAGCCCAGATACGCAGTATTTT. Its translation is CSHSQGSPDTQYF.